These T cell receptor beta chains were read from a single sample in a study of blood T cell repertoires in COVID-19. Measured with immunoSEQ multiplex PCR; TCRdb has only the in-frame clones, and not every one. Of roughly 140,000 clones listed, about four fifths were seen once; the top ten hold more than 7%. Sequencing input: peripheral blood. The source is a human donor with acute or convalescent COVID-19. The donor label of this sample is uncertain. The conserved cysteine and the conserved F or W are not part of the CDR3 here. Clone sizes are given selectively: once, few, many, or a class where the clone is expanded.

V,J,size,CDR3
TRBV19,TRBJ1-6,-,ASSGRTGFNNSPLH
TRBV12-3/TRBV12-4,TRBJ2-7,-,ASSSGLGEQY
TRBV11-2,TRBJ2-2,-,ASVGVGQGAYTGELF
TRBV10-3,TRBJ2-6,-,AIRGQGTGANVLT
TRBV27,TRBJ2-2,-,ASSWGRVNTGELF
TRBV9,TRBJ1-1,-,ASSSQGGGRGRTEAF
TRBV9,TRBJ2-3,-,ASGAGSTDTQY
TRBV27,TRBJ1-2,-,ASSLQPGVHGYT
TRBV5-4,TRBJ2-5,few,ASSLAGLAGGLETQY
TRBV5-4,TRBJ2-3,-,ASSLKRGGRTDTQY
TRBV10-3,TRBJ2-7,-,AISESLSYEQY
TRBV20-1,TRBJ1-4,once,SASSEGVPEKLF
TRBV5-1,TRBJ2-1,-,ASSLPGYEQF
TRBV10-2,TRBJ1-2,-,ASWAGGNGYT
TRBV12-3/TRBV12-4,TRBJ1-5,once,ASRAGPNQPQH
TRBV7-9,TRBJ1-4,once,ASSETGAVAPTNEKLF
TRBV9,TRBJ1-1,-,ASSGRTSGTEAF
TRBV5-1,TRBJ1-2,-,ASSPGQPGVYGYT
TRBV3-1/TRBV3-2,TRBJ1-3,-,ASSSQGYGNTIY
TRBV3-1/TRBV3-2,TRBJ2-1,once,ASKAGGAIEQF
TRBV10-2,TRBJ1-6,many,ASSESNRVNSPLH
TRBV6-5,TRBJ1-1,-,ASRQNTEAF
TRBV10-3,TRBJ2-3,-,AIKIADTQY
TRBV18,TRBJ1-1,-,ASSSPMRPSRNTEAF
TRBV19,TRBJ1-5,-,ASSNGGGYGNQPQH
TRBV6-5,TRBJ2-5,-,ASSFLGGKTQY
TRBV7-2,TRBJ2-3,-,ASILYHTDTQY
TRBV10-3,TRBJ2-6,-,ATSGGLSSGANVLT
TRBV3-1/TRBV3-2,TRBJ2-2,few,ASSLGAGAGELF
TRBV5-1,TRBJ2-5,-,ASSFFGQTETQY
TRBV7-2,TRBJ2-2,-,ASSLLGVTGELF
TRBV9,TRBJ1-2,-,ASSSGQADGYT
TRBV6-5,TRBJ2-3,-,ASSYSQGVTTDTQY
TRBV5-5,TRBJ2-5,-,ASSGDQETQY
TRBV11-2,TRBJ1-2,-,ASSQAGTGGADYGYT
TRBV7-8,TRBJ1-1,-,ASSLMQGAGGTEAF
TRBV6-5,TRBJ1-2,many,ASSPGRVGNGYT
TRBV7-9,TRBJ1-3,medium-sized,ASRGASHSGNTIY
TRBV2,TRBJ2-2,-,ASWDLGGTGELF
TRBV3-1/TRBV3-2,TRBJ2-7,-,ASSPGPLSPYEQY
TRBV11-2,TRBJ1-2,-,ASSPSGQSYVDYT
TRBV2,TRBJ1-5,-,AISRGGEPQH
TRBV7-2,TRBJ2-5,few,ASSLSRPSGTQY
TRBV24-1,TRBJ2-3,-,ATNRGSGDTQY
TRBV7-9,TRBJ1-2,-,ASSLEFRPPGYGYT
TRBV7-9,TRBJ1-1,once,ASSFWSTNTEAF
TRBV27,TRBJ1-4,-,ASRTRQNEKLF
TRBV7-8,TRBJ1-2,-,ASSLARGSYGYT
TRBV4-1,TRBJ1-5,once,ASSQDPGGSGNQPQH
TRBV2,TRBJ1-2,-,ASTWGWDSRGYT
TRBV5-4,TRBJ2-2,once,ASSPRQGELF
TRBV7-9,TRBJ1-1,-,ASSKNGINTEAF
TRBV12-5,TRBJ1-5,-,ASGTTGTENQPQH
TRBV5-1,TRBJ2-1,few,ASSLGQGTNEQF
TRBV7-9,TRBJ1-1,-,ASSSPQNTEAF